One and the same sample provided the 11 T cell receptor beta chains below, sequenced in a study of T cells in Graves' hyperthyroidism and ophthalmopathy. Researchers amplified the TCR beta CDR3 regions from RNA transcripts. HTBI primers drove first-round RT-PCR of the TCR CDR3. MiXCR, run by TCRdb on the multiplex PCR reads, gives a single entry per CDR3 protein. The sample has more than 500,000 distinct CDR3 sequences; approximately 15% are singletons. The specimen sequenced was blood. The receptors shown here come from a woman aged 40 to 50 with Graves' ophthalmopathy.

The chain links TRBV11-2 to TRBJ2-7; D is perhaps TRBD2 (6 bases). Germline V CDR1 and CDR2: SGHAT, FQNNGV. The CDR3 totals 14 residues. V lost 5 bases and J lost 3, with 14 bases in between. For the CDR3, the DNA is TGTGCCAGCAGCGGAACTAGCCCCAACTACGAGCAGTACTTC. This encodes CASSGTSPNYEQYF.

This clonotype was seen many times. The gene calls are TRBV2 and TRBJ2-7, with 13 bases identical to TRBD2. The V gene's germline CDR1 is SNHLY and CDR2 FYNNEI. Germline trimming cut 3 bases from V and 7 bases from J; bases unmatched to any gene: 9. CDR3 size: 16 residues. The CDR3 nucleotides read TGTGCCAGCAGTGACAGGACTAGCGGGAGTGGGAGGGAGCAGTACTTC. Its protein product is CASSDRTSGSGREQYF.

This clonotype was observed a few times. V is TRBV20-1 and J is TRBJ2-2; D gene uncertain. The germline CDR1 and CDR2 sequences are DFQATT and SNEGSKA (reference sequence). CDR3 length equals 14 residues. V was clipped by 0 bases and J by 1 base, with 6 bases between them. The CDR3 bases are TGCAGTGCTAGAGATAGGAGGAACACCGGGGAGCTGTTTTTT. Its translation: CSARDRRNTGELFF.

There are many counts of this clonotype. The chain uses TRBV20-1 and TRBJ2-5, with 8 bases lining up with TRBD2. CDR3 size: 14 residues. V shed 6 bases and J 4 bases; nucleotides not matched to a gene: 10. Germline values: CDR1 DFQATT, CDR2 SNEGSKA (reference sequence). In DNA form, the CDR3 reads TGCAGTGCCAAAGGGCGGCTAGCGGGAGAGACCCAGTACTTC. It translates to CSAKGRLAGETQYF.

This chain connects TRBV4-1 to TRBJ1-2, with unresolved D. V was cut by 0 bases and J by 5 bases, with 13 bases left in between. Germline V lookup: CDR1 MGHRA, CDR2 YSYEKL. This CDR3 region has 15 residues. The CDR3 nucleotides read TGCGCCAGCAGCCAAGATGGTGCAGATCTTTATGGCTACACCTTC. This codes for CASSQDGADLYGYTF.

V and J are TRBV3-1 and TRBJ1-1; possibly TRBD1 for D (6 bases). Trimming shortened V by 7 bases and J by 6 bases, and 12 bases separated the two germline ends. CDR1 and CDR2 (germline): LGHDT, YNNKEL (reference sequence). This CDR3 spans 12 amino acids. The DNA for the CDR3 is TGTGCCAGCACCTGGGGGGCCGCTGAAGCTTTCTTT. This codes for CASTWGAAEAFF. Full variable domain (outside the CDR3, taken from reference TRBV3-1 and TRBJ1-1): DTAVSQTPKYLVTQMGNDKSIKCEQNLGHDTMYWYKQDSKKFLKIMFSYNNKELIINETVPNRFSPKSPDKAHLNLHINSLELGDSAVYFCASTWGAAEAFFGQGTRLTVV.

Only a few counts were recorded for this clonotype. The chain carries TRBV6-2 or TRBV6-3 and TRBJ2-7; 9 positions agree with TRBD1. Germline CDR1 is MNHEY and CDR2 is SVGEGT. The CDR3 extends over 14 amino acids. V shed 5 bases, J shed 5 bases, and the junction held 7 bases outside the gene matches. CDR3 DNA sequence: TGTGCCAGCAGTCCCGGGACAGGGATTGACGAGCAGTACTTC. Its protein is CASSPGTGIDEQYF.

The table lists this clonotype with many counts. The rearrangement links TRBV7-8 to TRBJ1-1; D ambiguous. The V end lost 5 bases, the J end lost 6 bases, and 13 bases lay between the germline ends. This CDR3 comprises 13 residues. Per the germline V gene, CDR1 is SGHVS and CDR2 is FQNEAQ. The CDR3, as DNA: TGTGCCAGCAGCCTTGGGGTTGAACCTGAAGCTTTCTTT. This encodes CASSLGVEPEAFF.

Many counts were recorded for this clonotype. CDR3 region: CASSNPRGYTF. CDR3 nucleotide sequence: TGTGCCAGCAGCAACCCCAGGGGCTACACCTTC. V gene TRBV12-3 or TRBV12-4 combines with J gene TRBJ1-2, with D unclear. V was pared by 6 bases and J by 8 bases, with 10 bases between. The CDR3 has 11 residues.

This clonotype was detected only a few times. CDR3 protein: CASSSGGARIDEQYF. The CDR3 nucleotides read TGTGCCAGCAGTTCCGGCGGGGCTAGGATAGACGAGCAGTACTTC. The rearrangement joins TRBV12-3 or TRBV12-4 to TRBJ2-7; D might be TRBD2 (6 bases). The CDR3 extends over 15 amino acids. V dropped 4 bases and J dropped 5 bases, with 18 bases sitting between them.

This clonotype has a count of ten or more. The CDR3 nucleotides read TGTGCCAGCACGGGACAGCCGAGCCAGCCCCAGCATTTT. Protein product: CASTGQPSQPQHF. The V call is TRBV2, the J call TRBJ1-5; 7 positions match TRBD1. The CDR3 runs to 13 residues. After removal of 7 bases from V and 7 bases from J, the junction contained 7 bases not matched to a gene. Germline V gives CDR1 SNHLY, CDR2 FYNNEI.